Below, 31 T cell receptor beta chains from the same sample are listed, as sequenced in a study of T cell repertoires in cytomegalovirus infection. TCRdb analysed the reads with MiXCR anew, one entry per CDR3 protein. The repertoire holds 900,000 to 950,000 distinct CDR3 sequences, with 30% to 40% as singletons. These receptors' targets are unknown. Sequenced here: cultured CD8+ T cells from PBMCs, sampled from culture after CMV antigen stimulation. The source of these receptors is a human donor in good health (CMV status not recorded). Some clones in this sample may be carry-over from other donors' samples.

This clonotype turned up a few times. The chain combines TRBV2 with TRBJ2-5; D is perhaps TRBD1 (6 bases). CDR3 length: 13 residues. Germline CDR1 is SNHLY and CDR2 is FYNNEI. Deletions cut 1 base from V and 4 bases from J, with 7 bases between. The CDR3 DNA reads TGTGCCAGCAGTGAAGGCAGGGGAGAGACCCAGTACTTC. Encoded protein: CASSEGRGETQYF.

The chain is built from TRBV7-6 and TRBJ2-5; 10 bases are shared with TRBD2. After removal of 5 bases from V and 5 bases from J, the junction contained 14 bases not matched to a gene. CDR3 length: 17 residues. Germline V CDR1 and CDR2: SGHVS, FNYEAQ. The CDR3, as DNA: TGTGCCAGCAGCCTAACTAGCGGGGTGCAACACTCGGAGACCCAGTACTTC. Translation: CASSLTSGVQHSETQYF.

The V call is TRBV2, the J call TRBJ2-7, with 9 positions matching TRBD1. The CDR3 length is 14 residues. The germline V gene has CDR1 SNHLY and CDR2 FYNNEI. With V trimmed by 6 bases and J by 5 bases, 8 bases remained unmatched. CDR3 sequence: CASRAGTGWDEQYF. The DNA for the CDR3 is TGTGCCAGCAGGGCCGGGACAGGGTGGGACGAGCAGTACTTC. The full variable domain, completed using reference TRBV2 and TRBJ2-7, is EPEVTQTPSHQVTQMGQEVILRCVPISNHLYFYWYRQILGQKVEFLVSFYNNEISEKSEIFDDQFSVERPDGSNFTLKIRSTKLEDSAMYFCASRAGTGWDEQYFGPGTRLTVT.

The V gene is TRBV28, the J gene TRBJ1-1; TRBD1 matches 7 bases. In germline, CDR1 is MDHEN, CDR2 SYDVKM. CDR3 length equals 13 residues. V was pared by 8 bases and J by 3 bases, with 6 bases of the junction left unmatched. The CDR3 loop is CASRHQGDTEAFF. CDR3 DNA: TGTGCCAGCCGCCATCAGGGGGACACTGAAGCTTTCTTT. Drawing the rest from reference TRBV28 and TRBJ1-1, the complete variable domain is DVKVTQSSRYLVKRTGEKVFLECVQDMDHENMFWYRQDPGLGLRLIYFSYDVKMKEKGDIPEGYSVSREKKERFSLILESASTNQTSMYLCASRHQGDTEAFFGQGTRLTVV.

The chain joins TRBV6-8 to TRBJ1-2, with 8 bases identical to TRBD1. The V segment lost 5 bases and the J segment 2 bases; nucleotides outside the gene matches: 16. Germline V gives CDR1 MNHGY, CDR2 SAAAGT. The CDR3 runs 18 residues. DNA for the CDR3: TGTGCCAGCAGTAAAACCGGGATGAGGACAGGGAAGAACTATGGCTACACCTTC. Encoded protein: CASSKTGMRTGKNYGYTF.

This clonotype was seen a few times. The rearrangement links TRBV28 to TRBJ1-1; no reliable D call. The CDR3 totals 17 residues. With 3 bases removed from V and 1 base from J, the gap between germline ends came to 18 bases. The germline gives CDR1 MDHEN, CDR2 SYDVKM. The CDR3 nucleotides are TGTGCCAGCAGTTTTGGTCCGACCCAAACGTGGAACACTGAAGCTTTCTTT. The encoded protein is CASSFGPTQTWNTEAFF.

The chain is built from TRBV15 and TRBJ2-5, with 11 positions matching TRBD2. CDR3 length: 16 amino acids. V lost 1 base and J lost 3; bases outside the gene matches: 4. The V gene's germline CDR1 is LNHNV and CDR2 YYDKDF (reference sequence). The CDR3 region has the DNA TGTGCCACCAGCAGAGCCCCTAGCGGGGGGAAAGAGACCCAGTACTTC. This gives the protein CATSRAPSGGKETQYF.

The V and J genes are TRBV9 and TRBJ2-2, with a weak D call TRBD1 (5 bases). With 2 bases removed from V and 1 base from J, the gap between germline ends came to 12 bases. CDR1 SGDLS and CDR2 YYNGEE come from the germline V gene. The CDR3 consists of 16 residues. The DNA of the CDR3 is TGTGCCAGCAGCGTGACCGAAGGGGTGAACACCGGGGAGCTGTTTTTT. Its translation: CASSVTEGVNTGELFF.

This clonotype turned up a few times. The J gene is TRBJ2-1, the V gene TRBV4-1; TRBD2 agrees at 9 bases. Germline V CDR1 and CDR2: MGHRA, YSYEKL. V lost 3 bases, J lost 7 bases, and 7 bases stayed unmatched. This CDR3 has 15 amino acids. The CDR3 is CASSQSSGGLNEQFF. The CDR3 DNA follows: TGCGCCAGCAGCCAGAGCAGCGGGGGGCTGAATGAGCAGTTCTTC.

The chain combines TRBV7-3 with TRBJ2-2; 9 positions match TRBD2. Germline loops: CDR1 SGHTA, CDR2 FQGTGA. Unmatched junction bases numbered 12, after V lost 6 bases and J lost 1 base. This CDR3 has 18 residues. CDR3 residues: CASSRGLAPKENTGELFF. The CDR3 nucleotides read TGTGCCAGCAGTCGCGGACTAGCGCCAAAAGAGAACACCGGGGAGCTGTTTTTT.

The chain combines TRBV7-6 with TRBJ1-4; D gene ambiguous. The CDR3 is 13 amino acids. CDR1 is SGHVS and CDR2 is FNYEAQ in the germline V gene. V dropped 3 bases and J dropped 5 bases, with 7 bases sitting between them. The CDR3 spells CASSFNENEKLFF. CDR3 bases: TGTGCCAGCAGCTTTAATGAGAATGAAAAACTGTTTTTT.

Comments on this clonotype: The junction shows a germline mismatch at one end, possibly a read error. This sequence joins TRBV12-3 or TRBV12-4 and TRBJ2-1; D may correspond to TRBD1 or TRBD2 (7 bases each). This CDR3 comprises 15 residues. The CDR3 DNA reads as TGTACCAGCAGTTTTGGCAGGGGGGGCTGGGATGAGCAGTTCTTC. Translation: CTSSFGRGGWDEQFF.

V and J are TRBV12-3 or TRBV12-4 and TRBJ2-7; no firm D call. The CDR3 length is 12 residues. The V gene lost 3 bases and the J gene lost 2 bases, with 5 bases spanning the gap. CDR3 coding DNA: TGTGCCAGCAGTTTTAACCCCTACGAGCAGTACGTC. Its translation is CASSFNPYEQYV.

This clonotype was seen a handful of times. The chain combines TRBV7-6 with TRBJ1-2; 7 bases agree with TRBD1. Germline V gene lookup returns CDR1 SGHVS and CDR2 FNYEAQ. The CDR3 has 17 residues. Trimming took 0 bases from V and 5 from J; bases not matched to a gene: 12. CDR3 bases: TGTGCCAGCAGCTTAGCTTCCGGACAGGCCCCAGGATATGGCTACACCTTC. Its protein product is CASSLASGQAPGYGYTF.

The rearrangement joins TRBV14 to TRBJ2-1, with D maybe TRBD2 (5 bases). This CDR3 has 13 amino acids. The germline V and J ends were trimmed by 2 bases and 7 bases, with 9 bases remaining between them. Per the germline V gene, CDR1 is SGHDN and CDR2 is FVKESK. CDR3 protein: CASSQLRGNEQFF. In DNA form, the CDR3 reads TGTGCCAGCAGCCAACTCCGGGGAAATGAGCAGTTCTTC.

The V and J genes are TRBV7-6 and TRBJ2-7; D is perhaps TRBD2 (6 bases). Trimming pared 8 bases from V and 2 bases from J, leaving 16 bases between. CDR3 length equals 14 residues. CDR1 and CDR2 (germline): SGHVS, FNYEAQ. Written as DNA, the CDR3 is TGTGCCAGCGTTAGTCGACTAGACCCCTACGAGCAGTACTTC. Residues: CASVSRLDPYEQYF.

This chain uses TRBV4-1 with TRBJ2-1; D might be TRBD1 (5 bases). The CDR3 totals 16 residues. Germline V gene sequence: CDR1 MGHRA, CDR2 YSYEKL. The ends were cut back, 1 base at V and 1 base at J, with 11 bases in the middle. CDR3: CASSQVGKGSYNEQFF. Written as DNA, the CDR3 is TGCGCCAGCAGCCAAGTAGGAAAGGGGTCCTACAATGAGCAGTTCTTC.

Concerning this clonotype: It may be a read error: a sequence one base away is much more abundant. V and J are TRBV7-8 and TRBJ1-6; D not resolved. The V end was cut by 9 bases, the J end by 2 bases, with 14 bases between. CDR1 is SGHVS and CDR2 is FQNEAQ in the germline V gene. The CDR3 totals 15 residues. Here the CDR3 reads CARSQKRAYNSPLHF. The CDR3 DNA reads as TGTGCCAGGAGCCAAAAGCGGGCCTATAATTCACCCCTCCACTTT.

The J gene is TRBJ1-2, the V gene TRBV7-6; D not certain. This CDR3 region has 14 residues. V was cut by 2 bases and J by 2 bases, with 9 bases left in between. Germline V lookup: CDR1 SGHVS, CDR2 FNYEAQ. The CDR3 loop reads CASSLNQGNYGYTF. The CDR3 region has the DNA TGTGCCAGCAGCTTAAATCAAGGAAACTATGGCTACACCTTC.

This clonotype appeared a few times. This chain joins TRBV27 and TRBJ2-1, with D perhaps matching TRBD2 (5 bases). With 6 bases removed from V and 5 bases from J, the gap between germline ends came to 11 bases. Germline CDR1 MNHEY, CDR2 SMNVEV (reference sequence). The CDR3 length is 13 residues. The CDR3 DNA follows: TGTGCCAGCAGCCCGACTATCCACAATGAGCAGTTCTTC. This sequence encodes CASSPTIHNEQFF.

The V and J genes are TRBV3-1 and TRBJ2-1; 13 bases are a match to TRBD2. V gave up 6 bases and J gave up 5 bases; unmatched junction bases: 10. CDR1 is LGHDT and CDR2 is YNNKEL in the germline V gene (reference sequence). The CDR3 consists of 17 residues. The CDR3 sequence is CASSPQLAGGPNNEQFF. CDR3 coding DNA: TGTGCCAGCAGTCCCCAACTAGCGGGGGGGCCTAACAATGAGCAGTTCTTC.

Comments on this clonotype: A junction end diverges from the germline sequence, so it may reflect a read error. The chain recombines TRBV5-6 with TRBJ2-5; 8 bases fit TRBD1. Looked up from germline, CDR1 is SGHDT and CDR2 is YYEEEE. There are 15 residues in the CDR3. The CDR3 region has the DNA TGTGTCAGCAGCACGGACAGGGAGTACCAAGAGACCCAGTACTTC. Translated: CVSSTDREYQETQYF.

This clonotype was seen more than once but under ten times. V usage is TRBV27 and J usage is TRBJ1-1; possibly TRBD1 for D (5 bases). This CDR3 region has 13 residues. V was clipped by 7 bases and J by 1 base, with 10 bases between them. CDR1 is MNHEY, CDR2 SMNVEV, per germline (reference sequence). The CDR3 spells CASKAGSNTEAFF. For the CDR3, the DNA is TGTGCCAGCAAGGCAGGGTCGAACACTGAAGCTTTCTTT.

This clonotype occurred a few times. The chain joins TRBV7-9 to TRBJ2-1, with D hard to call. Germline-derived CDR1 and CDR2 are SEHNR and FQNEAQ (reference sequence). The length of the CDR3 is 13 residues. Trimming pared 3 bases from V and 8 bases from J, leaving 11 bases between. DNA for the CDR3: TGTGCCAGCAGCTTGGGTCAAACCCATGAGCAGTTCTTC. Translation gives CASSLGQTHEQFF.

This clonotype was seen a handful of times. The genes are TRBV15 and TRBJ2-1; D tentatively reads TRBD1 or TRBD2 (5 bases each). Per the germline V gene, CDR1 is LNHNV and CDR2 is YYDKDF (reference sequence). V dropped 3 bases and J dropped 0 bases, with 12 bases sitting between them. This CDR3 is 16 amino acids long. The CDR3 DNA reads as TGTGCCACCAGCAGGCCCGGGACCTACTCCTACAATGAGCAGTTCTTC. This encodes CATSRPGTYSYNEQFF.

Comments on this clonotype: This may be a read error, as it is one base from a much larger clone. The chain is built from TRBV6-5 and TRBJ2-2; 7 bases are a match to TRBD1. This CDR3 has 13 amino acids. From germline, CDR1 is MNHEY and CDR2 SVGAGI. V lost 6 bases to trimming and J lost 7 bases; unmatched junction nucleotides: 5. The CDR3 loop is CASSGTVNGELFF. Here the CDR3 DNA reads TGTGCCAGCAGCGGGACAGTCAACGGGGAGCTGTTTTTT.

The sample holds a few counts of this clonotype. The chain combines TRBV2 with TRBJ2-1; the match to TRBD2 covers 10 bases. The CDR3 loop spans 15 amino acids. V was clipped by 5 bases and J by 3 bases; unmatched bases: 4. Germline V CDR1 and CDR2: SNHLY, FYNNEI. CDR3 amino acids: CASSTGTSVYNEQFF. The CDR3 DNA sequence: TGTGCCAGCAGTACCGGGACTAGCGTCTACAATGAGCAGTTCTTC.

This clonotype was counted a few times. This chain uses TRBV12-3 or TRBV12-4 with TRBJ2-5; 9 bases match TRBD2. The CDR3 is 16 amino acids. V dropped 6 bases and J dropped 5; count of bases not matched to a gene: 13. The CDR3 reads CASSFYLRGGEETQYF. As DNA, the CDR3 is TGTGCCAGCAGCTTCTACTTGCGGGGGGGCGAGGAGACCCAGTACTTC.

The chain combines TRBV6-5 with TRBJ2-2; 10 nucleotides agree with TRBD2. Trimming took 10 bases from V and 4 from J; bases not matched to a gene: 9. Germline V gene data show CDR1 as MNHEY and CDR2 as SVGAGI. The CDR3 runs 15 residues. CDR3 coding DNA: TGTGCCACCCTCCCAGCGGGGGGGACCACCGGGGAGCTGTTTTTT. Its translation is CATLPAGGTTGELFF.

This clonotype turned up a few times. J is TRBJ2-2 and V is TRBV28; 12 nucleotides line up with TRBD2. The J segment lost 1 base and the V segment lost 3 bases, leaving 15 bases of the junction unmatched. This CDR3 is built from 21 residues. Germline V CDR1 and CDR2: MDHEN, SYDVKM. The CDR3 DNA follows: TGTGCCAGCAGTTTCCCATTCCCTTCTCTAGCGGGGGGGAGGAACACCGGGGAGCTGTTTTTT. It is translated as CASSFPFPSLAGGRNTGELFF.

The chain's CDR3 is CASLGGPNYGYTF. CDR3 in DNA: TGTGCCAGCCTGGGGGGGCCCAACTATGGCTACACCTTC. V is TRBV25-1 and J is TRBJ1-2; D perhaps matches TRBD1 (6 bases). V lost 8 bases and J lost 2, with 12 bases in between. CDR3 size: 13 residues. CDR1 and CDR2 from the germline V gene are MGHDK and SYGVNS.